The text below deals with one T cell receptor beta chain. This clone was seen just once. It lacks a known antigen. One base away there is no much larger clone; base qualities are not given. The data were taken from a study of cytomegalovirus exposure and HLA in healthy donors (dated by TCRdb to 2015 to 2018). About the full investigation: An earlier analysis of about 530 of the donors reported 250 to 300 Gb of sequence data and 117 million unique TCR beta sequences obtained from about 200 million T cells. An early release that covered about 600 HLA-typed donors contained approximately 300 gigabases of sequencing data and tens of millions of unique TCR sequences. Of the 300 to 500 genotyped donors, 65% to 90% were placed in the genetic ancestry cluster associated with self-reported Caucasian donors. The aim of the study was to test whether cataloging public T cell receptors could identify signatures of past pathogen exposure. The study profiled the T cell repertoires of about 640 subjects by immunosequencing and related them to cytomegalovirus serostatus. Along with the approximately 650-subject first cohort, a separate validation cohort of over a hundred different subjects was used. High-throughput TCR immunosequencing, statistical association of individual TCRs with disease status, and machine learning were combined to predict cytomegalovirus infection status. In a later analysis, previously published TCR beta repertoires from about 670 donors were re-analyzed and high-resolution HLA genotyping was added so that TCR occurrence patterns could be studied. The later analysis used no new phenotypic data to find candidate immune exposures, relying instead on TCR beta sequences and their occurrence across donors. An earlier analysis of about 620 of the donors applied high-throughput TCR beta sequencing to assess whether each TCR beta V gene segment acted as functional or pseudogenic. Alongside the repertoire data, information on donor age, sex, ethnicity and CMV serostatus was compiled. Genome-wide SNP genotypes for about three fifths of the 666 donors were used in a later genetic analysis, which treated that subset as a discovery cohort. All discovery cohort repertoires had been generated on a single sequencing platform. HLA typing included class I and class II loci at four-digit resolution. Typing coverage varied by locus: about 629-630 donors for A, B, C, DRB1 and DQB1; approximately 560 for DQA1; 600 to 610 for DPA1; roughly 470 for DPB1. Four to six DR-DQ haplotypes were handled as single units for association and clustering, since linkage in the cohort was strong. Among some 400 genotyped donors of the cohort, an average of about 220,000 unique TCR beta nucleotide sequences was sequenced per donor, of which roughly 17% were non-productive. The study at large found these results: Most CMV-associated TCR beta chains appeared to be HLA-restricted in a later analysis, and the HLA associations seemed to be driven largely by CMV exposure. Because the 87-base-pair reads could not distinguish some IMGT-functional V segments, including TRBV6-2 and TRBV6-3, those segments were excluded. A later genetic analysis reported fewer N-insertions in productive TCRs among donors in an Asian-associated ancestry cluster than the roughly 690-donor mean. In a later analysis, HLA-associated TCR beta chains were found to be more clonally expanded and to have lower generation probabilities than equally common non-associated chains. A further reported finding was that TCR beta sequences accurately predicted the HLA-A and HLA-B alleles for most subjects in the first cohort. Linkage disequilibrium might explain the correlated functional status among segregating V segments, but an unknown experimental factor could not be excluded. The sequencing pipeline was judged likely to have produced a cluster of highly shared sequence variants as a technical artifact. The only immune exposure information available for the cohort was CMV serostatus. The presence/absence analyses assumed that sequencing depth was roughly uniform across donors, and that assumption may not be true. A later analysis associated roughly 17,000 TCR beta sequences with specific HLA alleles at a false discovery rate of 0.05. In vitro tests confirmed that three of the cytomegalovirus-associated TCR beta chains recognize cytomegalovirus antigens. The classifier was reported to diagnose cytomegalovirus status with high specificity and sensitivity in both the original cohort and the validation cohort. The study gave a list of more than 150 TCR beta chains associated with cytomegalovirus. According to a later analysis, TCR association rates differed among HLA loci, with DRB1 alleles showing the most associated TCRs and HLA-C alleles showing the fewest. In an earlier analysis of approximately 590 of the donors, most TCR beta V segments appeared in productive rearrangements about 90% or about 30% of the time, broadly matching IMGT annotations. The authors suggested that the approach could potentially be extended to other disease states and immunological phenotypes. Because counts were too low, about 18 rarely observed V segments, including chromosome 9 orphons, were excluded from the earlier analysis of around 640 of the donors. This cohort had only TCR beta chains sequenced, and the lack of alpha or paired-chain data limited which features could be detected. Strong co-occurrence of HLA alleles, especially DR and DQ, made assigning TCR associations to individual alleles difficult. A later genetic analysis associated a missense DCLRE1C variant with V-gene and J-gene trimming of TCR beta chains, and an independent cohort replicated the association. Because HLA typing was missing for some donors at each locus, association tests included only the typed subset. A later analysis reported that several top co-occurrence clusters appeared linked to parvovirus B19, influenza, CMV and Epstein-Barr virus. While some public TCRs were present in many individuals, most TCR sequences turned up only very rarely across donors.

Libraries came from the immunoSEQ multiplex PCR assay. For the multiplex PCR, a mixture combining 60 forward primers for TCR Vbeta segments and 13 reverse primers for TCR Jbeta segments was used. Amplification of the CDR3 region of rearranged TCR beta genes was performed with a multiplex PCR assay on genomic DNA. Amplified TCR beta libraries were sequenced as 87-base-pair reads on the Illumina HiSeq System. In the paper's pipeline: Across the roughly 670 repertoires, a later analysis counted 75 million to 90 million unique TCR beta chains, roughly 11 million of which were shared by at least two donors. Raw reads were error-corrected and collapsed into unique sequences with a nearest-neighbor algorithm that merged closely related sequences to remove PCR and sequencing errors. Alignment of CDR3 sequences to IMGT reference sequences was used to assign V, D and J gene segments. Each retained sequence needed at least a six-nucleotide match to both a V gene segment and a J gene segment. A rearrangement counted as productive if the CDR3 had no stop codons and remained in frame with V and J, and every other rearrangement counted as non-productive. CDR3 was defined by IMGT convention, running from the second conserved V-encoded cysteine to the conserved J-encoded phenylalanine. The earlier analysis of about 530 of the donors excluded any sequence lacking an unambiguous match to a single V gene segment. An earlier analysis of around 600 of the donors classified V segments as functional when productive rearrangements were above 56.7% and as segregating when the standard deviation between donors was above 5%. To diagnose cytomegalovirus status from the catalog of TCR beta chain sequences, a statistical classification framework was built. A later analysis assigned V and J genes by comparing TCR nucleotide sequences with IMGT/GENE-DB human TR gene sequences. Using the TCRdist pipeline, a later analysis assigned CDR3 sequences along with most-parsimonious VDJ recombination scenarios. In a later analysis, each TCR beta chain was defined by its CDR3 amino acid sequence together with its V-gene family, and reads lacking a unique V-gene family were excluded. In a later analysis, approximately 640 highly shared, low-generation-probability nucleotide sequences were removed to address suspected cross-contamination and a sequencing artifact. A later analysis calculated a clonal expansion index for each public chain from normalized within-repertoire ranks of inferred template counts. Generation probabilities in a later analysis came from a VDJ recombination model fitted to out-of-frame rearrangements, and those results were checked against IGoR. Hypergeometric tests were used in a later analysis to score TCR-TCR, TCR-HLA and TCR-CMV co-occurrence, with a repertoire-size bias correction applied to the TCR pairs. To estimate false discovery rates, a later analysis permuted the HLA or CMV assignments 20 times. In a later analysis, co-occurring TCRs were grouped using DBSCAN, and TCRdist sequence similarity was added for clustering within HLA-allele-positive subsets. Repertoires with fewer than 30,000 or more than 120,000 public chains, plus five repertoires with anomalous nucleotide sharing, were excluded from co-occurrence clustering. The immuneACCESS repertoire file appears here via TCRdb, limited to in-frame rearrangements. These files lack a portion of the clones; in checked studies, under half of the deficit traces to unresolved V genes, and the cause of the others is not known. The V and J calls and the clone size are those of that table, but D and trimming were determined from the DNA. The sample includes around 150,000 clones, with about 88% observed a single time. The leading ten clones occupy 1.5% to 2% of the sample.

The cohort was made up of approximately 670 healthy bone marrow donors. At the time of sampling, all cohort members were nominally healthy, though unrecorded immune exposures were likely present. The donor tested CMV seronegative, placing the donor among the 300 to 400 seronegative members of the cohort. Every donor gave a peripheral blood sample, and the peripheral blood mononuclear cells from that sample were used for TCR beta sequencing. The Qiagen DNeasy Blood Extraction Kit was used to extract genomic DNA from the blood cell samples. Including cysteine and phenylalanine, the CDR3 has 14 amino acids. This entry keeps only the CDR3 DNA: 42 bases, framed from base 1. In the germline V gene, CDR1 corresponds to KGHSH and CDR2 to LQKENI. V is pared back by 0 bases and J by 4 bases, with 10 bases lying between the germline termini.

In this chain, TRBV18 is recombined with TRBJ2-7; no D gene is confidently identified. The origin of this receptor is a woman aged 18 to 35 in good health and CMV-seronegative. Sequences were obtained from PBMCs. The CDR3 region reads CASSPPGLRYEQYF. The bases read TGTGCCAGCTCACCACCTGGGTTGAGGTACGAGCAGTACTTC.